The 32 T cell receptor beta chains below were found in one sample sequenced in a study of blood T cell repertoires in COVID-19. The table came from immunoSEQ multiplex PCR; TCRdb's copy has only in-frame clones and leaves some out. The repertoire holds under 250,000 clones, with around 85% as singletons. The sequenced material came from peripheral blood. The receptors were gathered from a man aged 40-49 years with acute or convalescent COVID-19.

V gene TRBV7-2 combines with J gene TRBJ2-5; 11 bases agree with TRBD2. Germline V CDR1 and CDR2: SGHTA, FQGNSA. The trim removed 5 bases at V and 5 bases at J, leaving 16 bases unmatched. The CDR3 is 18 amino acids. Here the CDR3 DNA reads TGTGCCAGCAGCAATGTGAGGGTAGCGGGAGGGCCAGGGGAGACCCAGTACTTC. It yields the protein CASSNVRVAGGPGETQYF.

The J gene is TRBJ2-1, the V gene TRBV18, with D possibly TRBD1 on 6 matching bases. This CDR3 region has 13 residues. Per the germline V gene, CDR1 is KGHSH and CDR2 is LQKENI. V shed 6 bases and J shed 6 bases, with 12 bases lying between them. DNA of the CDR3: TGTGCCAGCTCCCGAGGGACACCCAATGAGCAGTTCTTC. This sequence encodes CASSRGTPNEQFF.

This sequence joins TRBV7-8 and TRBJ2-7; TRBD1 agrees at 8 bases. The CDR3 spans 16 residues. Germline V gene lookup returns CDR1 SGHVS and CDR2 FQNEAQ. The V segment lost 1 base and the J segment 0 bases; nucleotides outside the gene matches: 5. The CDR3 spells CASSLVEGTGSYEQYF. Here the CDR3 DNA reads TGTGCCAGCAGCTTAGTGGAGGGGACAGGCTCCTACGAGCAGTACTTC.

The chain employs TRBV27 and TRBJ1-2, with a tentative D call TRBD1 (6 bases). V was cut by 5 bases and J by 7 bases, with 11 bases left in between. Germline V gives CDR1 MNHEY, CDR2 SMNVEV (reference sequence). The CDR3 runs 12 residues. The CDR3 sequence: CASSMRGGGYTF. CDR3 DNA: TGTGCCAGCAGTATGCGAGGGGGTGGCTACACCTTC.

CDR3 nucleotide sequence: TGTGCCAGCAGTTATGCCGGGACAGGGAATGAAAAACTGTTTTTT. This codes for CASSYAGTGNEKLFF. V is TRBV6-5 and J is TRBJ1-4; 9 nucleotides line up with TRBD1. The CDR3 runs to 15 residues. Germline assignment: CDR1 MNHEY and CDR2 SVGAGI. V shed 3 bases and J 5 bases; nucleotides not matched to a gene: 4.

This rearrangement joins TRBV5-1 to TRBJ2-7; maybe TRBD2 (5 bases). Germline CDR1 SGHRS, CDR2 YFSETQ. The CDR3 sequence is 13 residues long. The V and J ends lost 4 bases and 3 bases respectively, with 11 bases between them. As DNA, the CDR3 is TGCGCCAGCAGCGGAGGACTGAACTACGAGCAGTACTTC. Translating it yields CASSGGLNYEQYF.

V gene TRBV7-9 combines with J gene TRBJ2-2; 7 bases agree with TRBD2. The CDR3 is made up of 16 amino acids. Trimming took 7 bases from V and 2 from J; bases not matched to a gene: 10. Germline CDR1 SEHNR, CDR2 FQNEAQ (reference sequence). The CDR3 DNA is TGTGCCAGCACCCACGGTGGGGGGGTCAACACCGGGGAGCTGTTTTTT. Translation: CASTHGGGVNTGELFF.

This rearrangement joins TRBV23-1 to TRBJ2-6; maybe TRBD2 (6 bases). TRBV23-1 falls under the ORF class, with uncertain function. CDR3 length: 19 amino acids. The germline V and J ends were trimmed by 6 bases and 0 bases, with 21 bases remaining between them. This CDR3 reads CASRLLEGSPLSGANVLTF. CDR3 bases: TGCGCCAGCAGGTTGTTGGAGGGGTCCCCCCTCTCTGGGGCCAACGTCCTGACTTTC.

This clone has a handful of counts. The CDR3, as DNA: TGTGCCAGCAGCCGGGACAGGGTAAAGAATTCACCCCTCCACTTT. It yields the protein CASSRDRVKNSPLHF. The J gene is TRBJ1-6, the V gene TRBV14, with 9 bases identical to TRBD1. Looked up from germline, CDR1 is SGHDN and CDR2 is FVKESK. The CDR3 spans 15 residues. After removal of 4 bases from V and 7 bases from J, the junction contained 5 bases not matched to a gene.

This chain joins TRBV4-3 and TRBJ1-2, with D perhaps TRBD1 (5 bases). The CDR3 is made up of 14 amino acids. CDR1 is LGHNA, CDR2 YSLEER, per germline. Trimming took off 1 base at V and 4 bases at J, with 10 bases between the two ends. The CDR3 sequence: CASSQVSTVYGYTF. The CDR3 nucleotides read TGCGCCAGCAGCCAAGTGTCGACAGTCTATGGCTACACCTTC.

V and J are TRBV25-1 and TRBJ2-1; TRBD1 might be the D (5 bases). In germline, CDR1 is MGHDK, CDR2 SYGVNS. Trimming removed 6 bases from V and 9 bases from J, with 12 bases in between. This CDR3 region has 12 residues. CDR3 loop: CASSPAGLEQFF. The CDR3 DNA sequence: TGTGCCAGCAGCCCGGCAGGGCTTGAGCAGTTCTTC.

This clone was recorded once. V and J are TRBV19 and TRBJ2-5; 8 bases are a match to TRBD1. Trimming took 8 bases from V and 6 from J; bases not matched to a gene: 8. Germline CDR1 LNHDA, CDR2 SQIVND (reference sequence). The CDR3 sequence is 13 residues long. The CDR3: CASPGQGAKTQYF. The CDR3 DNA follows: TGTGCCAGTCCAGGCCAGGGGGCGAAGACCCAGTACTTC.

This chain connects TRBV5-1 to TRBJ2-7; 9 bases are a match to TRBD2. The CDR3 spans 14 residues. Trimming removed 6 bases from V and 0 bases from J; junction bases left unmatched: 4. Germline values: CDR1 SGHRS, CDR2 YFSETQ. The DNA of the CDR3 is TGCGCCAGCACACCTAGCGGGGTCTCCTACGAGCAGTACTTC. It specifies CASTPSGVSYEQYF.

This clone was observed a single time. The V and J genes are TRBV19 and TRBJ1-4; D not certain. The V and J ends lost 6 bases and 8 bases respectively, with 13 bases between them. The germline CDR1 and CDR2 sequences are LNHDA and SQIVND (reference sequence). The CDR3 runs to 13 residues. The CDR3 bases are TGTGCCAGTAGCCCACCGGCGGGGGAAAAACTGTTTTTT. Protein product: CASSPPAGEKLFF.

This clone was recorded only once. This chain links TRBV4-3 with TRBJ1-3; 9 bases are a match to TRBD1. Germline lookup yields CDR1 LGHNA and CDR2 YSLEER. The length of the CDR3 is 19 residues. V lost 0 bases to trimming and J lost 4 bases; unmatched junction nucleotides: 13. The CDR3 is CASSQDLGTGLGLGNTIYF. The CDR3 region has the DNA TGCGCCAGCAGCCAAGATTTAGGGACAGGGTTAGGACTAGGAAACACCATATATTTT.

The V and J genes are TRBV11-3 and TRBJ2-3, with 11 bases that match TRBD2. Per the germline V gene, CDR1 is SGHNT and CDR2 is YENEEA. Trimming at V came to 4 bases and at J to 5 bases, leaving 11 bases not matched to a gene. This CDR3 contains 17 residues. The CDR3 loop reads CASSSSVAGGPGDTQYF. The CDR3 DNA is TGTGCCAGCAGCTCCTCGGTAGCGGGAGGGCCGGGAGATACGCAGTATTTT. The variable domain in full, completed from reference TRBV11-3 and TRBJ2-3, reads EAGVVQSPRYKIIEKKQPVAFWCNPISGHNTLYWYLQNLGQGPELLIRYENEEAVDDSQLPKDRFSAERLKGVDSTLKIQPAELGDSAVYLCASSSSVAGGPGDTQYFGPGTRLTVL.

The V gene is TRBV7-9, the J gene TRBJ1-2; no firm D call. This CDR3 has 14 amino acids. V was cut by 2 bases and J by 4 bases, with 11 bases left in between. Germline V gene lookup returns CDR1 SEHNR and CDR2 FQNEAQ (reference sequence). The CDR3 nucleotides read TGTGCCAGCAGCTTAACATCCGCCCGCTATGGCTACACCTTC. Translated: CASSLTSARYGYTF.

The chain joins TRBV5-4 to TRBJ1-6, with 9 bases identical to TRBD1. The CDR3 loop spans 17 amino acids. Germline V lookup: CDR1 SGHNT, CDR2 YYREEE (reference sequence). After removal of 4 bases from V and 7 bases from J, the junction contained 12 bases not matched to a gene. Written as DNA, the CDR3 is TGTGCCAGCAGCCTCGGGGGGACAGGGTCACGAAATTCACCCCTCCACTTT. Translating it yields CASSLGGTGSRNSPLHF.

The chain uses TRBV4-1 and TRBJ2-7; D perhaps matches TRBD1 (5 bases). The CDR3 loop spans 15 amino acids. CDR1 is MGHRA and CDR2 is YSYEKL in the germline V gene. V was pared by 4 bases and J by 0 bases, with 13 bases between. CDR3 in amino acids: CASSPHTGLSYEQYF. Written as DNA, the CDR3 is TGCGCCAGCAGCCCCCACACAGGCCTCTCCTACGAGCAGTACTTC.

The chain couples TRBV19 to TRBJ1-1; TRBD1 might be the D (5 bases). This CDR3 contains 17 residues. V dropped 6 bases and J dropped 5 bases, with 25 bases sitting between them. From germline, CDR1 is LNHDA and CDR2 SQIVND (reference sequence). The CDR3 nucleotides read TGTGCCAGTAGCAGACAGTCGCGGGGAAAGGGGAGTACTGAAGCTTTCTTT. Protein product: CASSRQSRGKGSTEAFF.

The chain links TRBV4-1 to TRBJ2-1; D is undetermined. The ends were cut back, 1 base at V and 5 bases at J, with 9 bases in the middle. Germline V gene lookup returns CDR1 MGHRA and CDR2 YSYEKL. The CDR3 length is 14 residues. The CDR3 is CASSQVTYHNEQFF. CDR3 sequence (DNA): TGCGCCAGCAGCCAAGTTACCTACCACAATGAGCAGTTCTTC.

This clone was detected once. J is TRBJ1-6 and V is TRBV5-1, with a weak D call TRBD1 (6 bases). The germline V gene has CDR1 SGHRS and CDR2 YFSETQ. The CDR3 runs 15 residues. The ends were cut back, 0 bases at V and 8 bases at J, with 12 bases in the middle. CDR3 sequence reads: CASSLAEGGDSPLHF. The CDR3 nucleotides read TGCGCCAGCAGCTTGGCGGAGGGGGGGGATTCACCCCTCCACTTT. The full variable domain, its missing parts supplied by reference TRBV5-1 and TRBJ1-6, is KAGVTQTPRYLIKTRGQQVTLSCSPISGHRSVSWYQQTPGQGLQFLFEYFSETQRNKGNFPGRFSGRQFSNSRSEMNVSTLELGDSALYLCASSLAEGGDSPLHFGNGTRLTVT.

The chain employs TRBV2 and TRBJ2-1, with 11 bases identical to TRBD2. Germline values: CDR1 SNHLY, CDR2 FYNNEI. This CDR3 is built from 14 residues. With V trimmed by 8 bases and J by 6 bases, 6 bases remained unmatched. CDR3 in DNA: TGTGCCAGCTTTCCGGGACTAGCGGTCAATGAGCAGTTCTTC. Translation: CASFPGLAVNEQFF. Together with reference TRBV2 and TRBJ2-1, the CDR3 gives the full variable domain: EPEVTQTPSHQVTQMGQEVILRCVPISNHLYFYWYRQILGQKVEFLVSFYNNEISEKSEIFDDQFSVERPDGSNFTLKIRSTKLEDSAMYFCASFPGLAVNEQFFGPGTRLTVL.

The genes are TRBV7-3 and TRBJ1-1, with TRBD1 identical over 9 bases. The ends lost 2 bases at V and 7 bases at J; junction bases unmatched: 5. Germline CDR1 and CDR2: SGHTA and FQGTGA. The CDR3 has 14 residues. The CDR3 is CASSLGTGRGEAFF. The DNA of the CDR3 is TGTGCCAGCAGCTTAGGGACAGGGAGGGGTGAAGCTTTCTTT.

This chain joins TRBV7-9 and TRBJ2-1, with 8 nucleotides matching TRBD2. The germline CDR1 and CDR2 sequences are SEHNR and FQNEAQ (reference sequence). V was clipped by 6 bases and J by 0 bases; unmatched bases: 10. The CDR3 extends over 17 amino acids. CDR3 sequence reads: CASRPLPGGDSYNEQFF. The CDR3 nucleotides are TGTGCCAGCAGACCCTTGCCGGGGGGGGACTCCTACAATGAGCAGTTCTTC.

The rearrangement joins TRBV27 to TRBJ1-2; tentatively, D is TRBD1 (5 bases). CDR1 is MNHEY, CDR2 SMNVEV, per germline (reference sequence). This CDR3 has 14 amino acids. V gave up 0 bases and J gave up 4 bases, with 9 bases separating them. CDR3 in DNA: TGTGCCAGCAGTTTATCATCAGGGTTCTATGGCTACACCTTC. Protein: CASSLSSGFYGYTF.

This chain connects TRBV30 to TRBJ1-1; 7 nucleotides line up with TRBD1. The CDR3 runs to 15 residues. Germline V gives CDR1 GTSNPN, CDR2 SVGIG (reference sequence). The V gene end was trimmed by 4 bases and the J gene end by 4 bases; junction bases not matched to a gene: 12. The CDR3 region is CAWMRQGLTGTEAFF. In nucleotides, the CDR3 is TGTGCCTGGATGAGACAGGGCCTGACGGGCACTGAAGCTTTCTTT.

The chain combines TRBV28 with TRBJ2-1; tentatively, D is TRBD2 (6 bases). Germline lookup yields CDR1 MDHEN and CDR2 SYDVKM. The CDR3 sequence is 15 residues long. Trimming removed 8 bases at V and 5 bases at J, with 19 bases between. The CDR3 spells CASSGSSAPHNEQFF. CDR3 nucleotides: TGTGCCAGCTCCGGGTCTAGCGCCCCACACAATGAGCAGTTCTTC.

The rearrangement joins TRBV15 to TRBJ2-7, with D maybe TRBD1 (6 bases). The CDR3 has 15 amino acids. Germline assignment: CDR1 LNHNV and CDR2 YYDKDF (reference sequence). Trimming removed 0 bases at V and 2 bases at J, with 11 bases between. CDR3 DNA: TGTGCCACCAGCAGAGAGCAGGGGATTGCCTACGAGCAGTACTTC. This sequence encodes CATSREQGIAYEQYF.

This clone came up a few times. Here the CDR3 DNA reads TGTGCCAGCAGTTACTCGACTTGGGAGACCCTCCACTTT. Its translation: CASSYSTWETLHF. J is TRBJ1-6 and V is TRBV6-6; D is undetermined. Germline CDR1 MNHNY, CDR2 SVGAGI (reference sequence). This CDR3 is built from 13 residues. Trimming removed 0 bases from V and 14 bases from J, with 11 bases in between.

This CDR3 is CASGLPMGADEQYF. CDR3 sequence (DNA): TGTGCCAGCGGGTTACCGATGGGGGCAGACGAGCAGTACTTC. This chain connects TRBV28 to TRBJ2-7; tentative D call: TRBD1 (6 bases). This CDR3 is 14 amino acids long. Trimming took 8 bases from V and 5 from J, leaving 19 bases between them. Germline lookup yields CDR1 MDHEN and CDR2 SYDVKM. The full variable domain, completed using reference TRBV28 and TRBJ2-7, is DVKVTQSSRYLVKRTGEKVFLECVQDMDHENMFWYRQDPGLGLRLIYFSYDVKMKEKGDIPEGYSVSREKKERFSLILESASTNQTSMYLCASGLPMGADEQYFGPGTRLTVT.

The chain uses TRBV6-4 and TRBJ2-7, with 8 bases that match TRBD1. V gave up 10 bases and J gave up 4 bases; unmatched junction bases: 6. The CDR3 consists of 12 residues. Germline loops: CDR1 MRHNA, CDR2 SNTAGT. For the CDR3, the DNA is TGTGCCAATTCCAGGGGGCTATACGAGCAGTACTTC. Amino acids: CANSRGLYEQYF.